These 15 T cell receptor beta chains originate from one sample sequenced in a study of identical twins. TCRdb analysed the 5' RACE reads with MiXCR anew, one entry per CDR3 protein. The sample has hundreds of thousands of distinct CDR3 sequences, about 8.9% seen once. The same sample was also used in a study of yellow fever vaccine responses in identical twins.

The sample was memory (CD45RO+) T cells sorted from blood. The receptors here all came from a woman between 18 and 29 years old in good health.

This clonotype was picked up a small number of times. The chain carries TRBV3-1 and TRBJ2-2, with D tentatively TRBD1 (5 bases). The germline V and J ends were trimmed by 3 bases and 1 base, with 12 bases remaining between them. The CDR3 is made up of 16 amino acids. The germline V gene has CDR1 LGHDT and CDR2 YNNKEL (reference sequence). CDR3 sequence (DNA): TGTGCCAGCAGCCAGAGAACAGGCGTGAACACCGGGGAGCTGTTTTTT. It translates to CASSQRTGVNTGELFF.

This clonotype came up a few times. The V call is TRBV12-3 or TRBV12-4, the J call TRBJ1-6; no reliable D call. There are 15 residues in the CDR3. With 3 bases removed from V and 4 bases from J, the gap between germline ends came to 10 bases. CDR3 bases: TGTGCCAGCAGTTTGATGTCAACTTATAATTCACCCCTCCACTTT. Its protein is CASSLMSTYNSPLHF.

This clonotype has more than one count but fewer than ten. This chain links TRBV2 with TRBJ2-3; 16 bases align to TRBD2. Per the germline V gene, CDR1 is SNHLY and CDR2 is FYNNEI. The CDR3 runs to 15 residues. The V and J ends lost 7 bases and 5 bases, in that order; junction bases with no gene match: 3. The CDR3 sequence: CASTGTSGREDTQYF. The CDR3 DNA sequence: TGTGCCAGCACGGGGACTAGCGGGAGGGAAGATACGCAGTATTTT.

This clonotype was seen ten or more times. The chain carries TRBV24-1 and TRBJ2-1; D is undetermined. The CDR3 sequence is 13 residues long. V was shortened by 4 bases and J by 9 bases, with 12 bases between the two germline ends. In germline, CDR1 is KGHDR, CDR2 SFDVKD. The CDR3 DNA reads as TGTGCCACCAGTGACCTGCTTATGGGTGAGCAGTTCTTC. It translates to CATSDLLMGEQFF.

This clonotype showed up just a few times. The rearrangement uses TRBV5-1 and TRBJ1-2, with D perhaps matching TRBD1 (5 bases). The CDR3 runs to 14 residues. CDR1 and CDR2 from the germline V gene are SGHRS and YFSETQ. V was shortened by 4 bases and J by 5 bases, with 15 bases between the two germline ends. The CDR3 sequence: CASSPDTPRYGYTF. The CDR3 DNA reads as TGCGCCAGCAGCCCGGACACCCCTAGGTATGGCTACACCTTC.

The chain recombines TRBV11-2 with TRBJ1-5; D is perhaps TRBD1 (6 bases). The V end lost 6 bases, the J end lost 3 bases, and 15 bases lay between the germline ends. The CDR3 is 15 residues long. Germline CDR1 is SGHAT and CDR2 is FQNNGV. The CDR3 loop reads CASSLQGGNNQPQHF. The CDR3 nucleotides read TGTGCCAGCAGTCTACAGGGAGGCAACAATCAGCCCCAGCATTTT.

This clonotype was detected ten times or more. The V gene is TRBV24-1, the J gene TRBJ2-5; the D gene could be TRBD1 or TRBD2 (5 bases each). The CDR3 covers 16 residues. Germline CDR1 is KGHDR and CDR2 is SFDVKD. Deletions cut 2 bases from V and 0 bases from J, with 12 bases between. CDR3 sequence: CATSDSRTGHQETQYF. CDR3 DNA: TGTGCCACCAGTGATTCCCGGACGGGACACCAAGAGACCCAGTACTTC.

The gene calls are TRBV11-2 and TRBJ1-1; TRBD1 agrees at 7 bases. This CDR3 region has 14 residues. Trimming removed 7 bases from V and 4 bases from J; junction bases left unmatched: 9. Germline loops: CDR1 SGHAT, CDR2 FQNNGV. The CDR3 DNA is TGTGCCAGCACCCGGGACAGTTTTAGCACTGAAGCTTTCTTT. This translates into CASTRDSFSTEAFF. The whole variable domain, filled in from reference TRBV11-2 and TRBJ1-1, reads EAGVAQSPRYKIIEKRQSVAFWCNPISGHATLYWYQQILGQGPKLLIQFQNNGVVDDSQLPKDRFSAERLKGVDSTLKIQPAKLEDSAVYLCASTRDSFSTEAFFGQGTRLTVV.

This chain joins TRBV11-2 and TRBJ2-5; a possible D gene is TRBD2 (6 bases). The CDR3 extends over 14 amino acids. CDR1 and CDR2 from the germline V gene are SGHAT and FQNNGV. Trimming cost V 1 base and J 7 bases, with 13 bases left between them. The CDR3 protein is CASSLGRGGGTQYF. In DNA form, the CDR3 reads TGTGCCAGCAGCTTAGGGAGGGGCGGTGGGACCCAGTACTTC.

This clonotype was seen a few times. The chain is built from TRBV4-1 and TRBJ2-3; TRBD2 matches 13 bases. Looked up from germline, CDR1 is MGHRA and CDR2 is YSYEKL. The CDR3 sequence is 22 residues long. J lost 5 bases, V lost 1 base, and 21 bases had no gene match. CDR3 DNA: TGCGCCAGCAGCCAAGTCCGGGACAGGGCTGGGTGGACTAGCGGGAGAGTAGATACGCAGTATTTT. This translates into CASSQVRDRAGWTSGRVDTQYF.

V gene TRBV20-1 combines with J gene TRBJ1-3, with TRBD1 matching 7 bases. Germline-derived CDR1 and CDR2 are DFQATT and SNEGSKA (reference sequence). V lost 7 bases to trimming and J lost 1 base; unmatched junction nucleotides: 1. The CDR3 is 12 amino acids. The CDR3 reads CSGGQSGNTIYF. The CDR3 region has the DNA TGCAGTGGGGGACAGTCTGGAAACACCATATATTTT.

In this sample, this clonotype turned up a few times. The chain combines TRBV6-2 or TRBV6-3 with TRBJ2-5; D uncertain. The CDR3 runs 13 residues. Trimming cost V 2 bases and J 3 bases, with 7 bases left between them. Germline V gene sequence: CDR1 MNHEY, CDR2 SVGEGT. CDR3 in amino acids: CASSYELKETQYF. Written as DNA, the CDR3 is TGTGCCAGCAGTTACGAACTCAAAGAGACCCAGTACTTC.

This clonotype was observed a handful of times. The genes are TRBV28 and TRBJ2-7; tentatively, D is TRBD2 (5 bases). Deletions cut 5 bases from V and 0 bases from J, with 11 bases between. Germline CDR1 reads MDHEN; CDR2 reads SYDVKM. This CDR3 is 14 amino acids long. The CDR3 spells CASSDHGNSYEQYF. DNA for the CDR3: TGTGCCAGCAGTGACCACGGGAACTCCTACGAGCAGTACTTC.

This clonotype was detected only a few times. This sequence joins TRBV2 and TRBJ2-7, with 11 bases matching TRBD2. Trimming removed 6 bases from V and 0 bases from J; junction bases left unmatched: 7. CDR1 and CDR2 (germline): SNHLY, FYNNEI. CDR3 size: 16 residues. The DNA for the CDR3 is TGTGCCAGCAGCGCCTACGGACTAGCGGGCTCCTACGAGCAGTACTTC. This encodes CASSAYGLAGSYEQYF.

In its sample, this clonotype was seen many times. This chain links TRBV3-1 with TRBJ1-6; D not resolved. The CDR3 has 13 amino acids. The germline CDR1 and CDR2 sequences are LGHDT and YNNKEL (reference sequence). V lost 0 bases and J 8 bases, leaving 5 bases between the germline ends. The CDR3 loop is CASSQDSYSPLHF. CDR3 DNA: TGTGCCAGCAGCCAAGACTCCTATTCACCCCTCCACTTT.